This TCR beta chain is drawn from a study of T cells in localized non-small cell lung cancer. Sequenced by immunoSEQ multiplex PCR; TCRdb stores in-frame clones only, minus some. The table records some 11,000 clones, around 80% of them present only once. Findings of the study overall: There was higher T cell clonality in uninvolved adjacent lung than in tumor, and it was highest there. Greater blood T cell density accompanied longer overall survival. Appearing in adjacent lung were a median approximately 57 of the top 100 tumor clones.

Note on this clone: Its antigen is not identified.

Per germline, CDR1 SNHLY and CDR2 FYNNEI. CDR3 length equals 13 residues. V shed 5 bases, J shed 1 base, and the junction held 1 base outside the gene matches. This specimen was peripheral blood, taken before any cancer treatment. The chain carries TRBV2 and TRBJ2-5; TRBD1 agrees at 7 bases. The TCR originated in a male donor aged 60 or over with stage I lung adenocarcinoma. In DNA form, the CDR3 reads TGTGCCAGCAGTTGGGACAGCCAAGAGACCCAGTACTTC. Translation: CASSWDSQETQYF.